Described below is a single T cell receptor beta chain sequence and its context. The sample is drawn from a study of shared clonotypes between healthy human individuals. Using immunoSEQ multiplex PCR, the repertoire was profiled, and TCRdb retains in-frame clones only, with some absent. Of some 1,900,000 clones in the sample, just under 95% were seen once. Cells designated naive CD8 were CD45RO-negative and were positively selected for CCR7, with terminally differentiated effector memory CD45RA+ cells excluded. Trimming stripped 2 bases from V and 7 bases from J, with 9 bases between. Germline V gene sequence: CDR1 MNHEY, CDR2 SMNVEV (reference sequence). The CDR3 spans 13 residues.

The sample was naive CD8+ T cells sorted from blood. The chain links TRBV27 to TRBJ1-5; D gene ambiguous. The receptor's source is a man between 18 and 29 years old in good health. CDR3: CASSLGDSQPQHF. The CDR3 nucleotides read TGTGCCAGCAGTTTAGGTGACTCCCAGCCCCAGCATTTT.